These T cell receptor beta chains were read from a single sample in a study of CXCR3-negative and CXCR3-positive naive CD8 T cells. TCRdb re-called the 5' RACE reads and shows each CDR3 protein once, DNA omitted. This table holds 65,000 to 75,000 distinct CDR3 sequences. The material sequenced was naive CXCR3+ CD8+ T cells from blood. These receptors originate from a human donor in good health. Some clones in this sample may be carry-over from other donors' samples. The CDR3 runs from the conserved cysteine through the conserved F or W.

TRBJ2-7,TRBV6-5,CASSSRGAFAYEQYF
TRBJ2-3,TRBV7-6,CASSPPGASTDTQYF
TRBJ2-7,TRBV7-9,CASSLSQSTYEQYF
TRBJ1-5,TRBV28,CASSLARDRGTLVVVKPQHF
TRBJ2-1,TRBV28,CASSLLQGADNEQFF
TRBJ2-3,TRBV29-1,CSVGRGQGNYTDTQYF
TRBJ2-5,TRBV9,CASSARDSALQETQYF
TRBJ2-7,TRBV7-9,CASSLGWIRDEQYF
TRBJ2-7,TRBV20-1,CSAGTGRRVEQYF
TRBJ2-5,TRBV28,CASSLTEKETQYF
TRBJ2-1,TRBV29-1,CSVGTAYLYNEQFF
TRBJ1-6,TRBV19,CASNPGQGNSPLHF
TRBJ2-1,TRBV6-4,CASSDLAGYEQFF
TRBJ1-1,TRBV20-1,CSARDPTVGGTEAFF
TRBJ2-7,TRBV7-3,CASSMGLAESYEQYF
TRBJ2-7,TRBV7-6,CASRPPGQGPWEQYF
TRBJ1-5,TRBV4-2,CASSQTGTSQPQHF
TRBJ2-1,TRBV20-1,CSAREGLAWTEQFF
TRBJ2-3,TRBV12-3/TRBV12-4,CASSPGSGGDLYF
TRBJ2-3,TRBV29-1,CSPLQGLTDTQYF
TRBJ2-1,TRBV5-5,CASSLASRGQLIYNEQFF
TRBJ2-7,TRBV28,CASSFGLTTYEQYF
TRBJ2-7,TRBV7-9,CASSYVTQGGEQYF
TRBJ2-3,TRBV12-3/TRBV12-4,CAIQGGSIDTQYF
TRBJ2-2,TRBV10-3,CAISTIGGARSGELFF
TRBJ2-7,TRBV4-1,CASSQERDSLYEQYF
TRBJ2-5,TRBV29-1,CSVTPLPGGETQYF
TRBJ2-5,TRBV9,CASSVADSFLAGLETQYF
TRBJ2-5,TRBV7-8,CASSLSVAQETQYF